One sample yielded the 19 T cell receptor beta chains listed below, sequenced in a study of Ad26.COV2.S vaccination and SARS-CoV-2 variants (dated by TCRdb to the early 2020s). In light of the paper, this sample's treatment or condition label describes: around 19 received Ad26.COV2.S at low or high dose, single or two shots; 5 received placebo; per-sample allocation not given. For vaccine and placebo recipients, the sequenced repertoires came from samples collected on day 63 after the first injection. Library prep was done by the immunoSEQ multiplex PCR assay. Imported from immuneACCESS, the table was reduced by TCRdb to in-frame sequences with V and J called. These copies leave out some clones; in studies compared against another copy, an unresolved V gene accounts for under half, and the cause of the remainder is not known. In this sample the table shows some 320,000 clones, about 86% of which occur a single time. The ten largest clonotypes hold 1.5% to 2% of the sample.

This material consisted of peripheral blood, taken in a trial of Ad26.COV2.S vaccine versus placebo. The receptors shown here come from a person between 18 and 59 years old who received the Ad26.COV2.S COVID-19 vaccine or a placebo.

This chain links TRBV29-1 with TRBJ2-3, with TRBD2 matching 9 bases. Germline CDR1 and CDR2: SQVTM and ANQGSEA. The ends lost 6 bases at V and 2 bases at J; junction bases unmatched: 6. The CDR3 consists of 14 residues. The CDR3, as DNA: TGCAGCGTCCGTAGCGGGGGACCCACAGATACGCAGTATTTT. It codes for CSVRSGGPTDTQYF.

J is TRBJ1-1 and V is TRBV19; 7 bases fit TRBD1. Germline V gene lookup returns CDR1 LNHDA and CDR2 SQIVND (reference sequence). V lost 3 bases, J lost 4 bases, and 8 bases stayed unmatched. CDR3 length: 15 amino acids. Here the CDR3 reads CASSILTNRGTEAFF. In nucleotides, the CDR3 is TGTGCCAGTAGTATTCTCACGAACAGGGGCACTGAAGCTTTCTTT.

The V gene is TRBV19, the J gene TRBJ2-3; TRBD1 or TRBD2 may be the D gene (5 bases each). Germline loops: CDR1 LNHDA, CDR2 SQIVND (reference sequence). This CDR3 has 14 amino acids. V dropped 0 bases and J dropped 6 bases, with 10 bases sitting between them. The CDR3 sequence: CASSIDGTRDTQYF. For the CDR3, the DNA is TGTGCCAGTAGTATAGATGGGACCCGGGATACGCAGTATTTT.

The chain couples TRBV7-9 to TRBJ1-2; the match to TRBD1 covers 9 bases. J lost 6 bases, V lost 8 bases, and 19 bases had no gene match. The CDR3 consists of 17 residues. Germline V gene data show CDR1 as SEHNR and CDR2 as FQNEAQ (reference sequence). CDR3 nucleotides: TGTGCCAGCTATCACCGTGACAGGGACAGGGATTCAAATGGCTACACCTTC. It encodes CASYHRDRDRDSNGYTF. Full variable domain (rest looked up from reference TRBV7-9 and TRBJ1-2): DTGVSQNPRHKITKRGQNVTFRCDPISEHNRLYWYRQTLGQGPEFLTYFQNEAQLEKSRLLSDRFSAERPKGSFSTLEIQRTEQGDSAMYLCASYHRDRDRDSNGYTFGSGTRLTVV.

The V gene is TRBV18, the J gene TRBJ1-2, with unresolved D. Germline CDR1 is KGHSH and CDR2 is LQKENI. Trimming removed 3 bases from V and 0 bases from J, with 11 bases in between. The CDR3 covers 15 residues. The CDR3 region is CASSPTATSNYGYTF. In DNA form, the CDR3 reads TGTGCCAGCTCACCTACAGCTACTTCTAACTATGGCTACACCTTC.

The chain carries TRBV9 and TRBJ1-3; D gene unclear. V was cut by 4 bases and J by 0 bases, with 14 bases left in between. Germline values: CDR1 SGDLS, CDR2 YYNGEE. The CDR3 has 16 amino acids. CDR3 sequence: CASSFEGTFSGNTIYF. The DNA of the CDR3 is TGTGCCAGCAGCTTCGAGGGAACATTCTCTGGAAACACCATATATTTT. Complete variable domain (other parts from reference TRBV9 and TRBJ1-3): DSGVTQTPKHLITATGQRVTLRCSPRSGDLSVYWYQQSLDQGLQFLIQYYNGEERAKGNILERFSAQQFPDLHSELNLSSLELGDSALYFCASSFEGTFSGNTIYFGEGSWLTVV.

The CDR3 reads CASSFEVGISNEQYF. CDR3 coding DNA: TGTGCCAGCAGCTTCGAGGTGGGTATTTCGAACGAGCAGTACTTC. The V and J genes are TRBV5-8 and TRBJ2-7; D ambiguous. The CDR3 totals 15 residues. The germline V gene encodes CDR1 SGHTS and CDR2 YDEGEE. Between the trimmed V and J ends, which lost 2 bases and 5 bases, there was a span of 17 bases.

This sequence joins TRBV7-9 and TRBJ1-2, with 7 bases aligning to TRBD1. This CDR3 spans 13 amino acids. V shed 1 base, J shed 14 bases, and the junction held 10 bases outside the gene matches. Germline CDR1 SEHNR, CDR2 FQNEAQ (reference sequence). The CDR3: CASSLGGTAPITF. CDR3 coding DNA: TGTGCCAGCAGCTTAGGCGGGACAGCACCTATAACCTTC.

The V and J genes are TRBV7-9 and TRBJ2-5, with 8 bases lining up with TRBD2. V dropped 0 bases and J dropped 0; count of bases not matched to a gene: 3. Germline values: CDR1 SEHNR, CDR2 FQNEAQ (reference sequence). The CDR3 spans 16 residues. CDR3 residues: CASSLAAGVHQETQYF. The CDR3, as DNA: TGTGCCAGCAGCTTAGCAGCGGGGGTTCACCAAGAGACCCAGTACTTC.

Comments on this clone: At the DNA level, this CDR3 is encoded by other sequences in the same sample as well. The gene calls are TRBV5-6 and TRBJ2-7; 7 bases are a match to TRBD1. The CDR3 spans 15 residues. The V gene's germline CDR1 is SGHDT and CDR2 YYEEEE. Trimming cost V 4 bases and J 2 bases; bases outside gene matches: 9. The DNA of the CDR3 is TGTGCCAGCAGCCAATCGACAGGGTTAACCTACGAGCAGTACTTC. This encodes CASSQSTGLTYEQYF.

The chain employs TRBV7-2 and TRBJ2-1; D is possibly TRBD1 (6 bases). Germline CDR1 reads SGHTA; CDR2 reads FQGNSA. This CDR3 region has 15 residues. V lost 3 bases to trimming and J lost 6 bases, with 15 bases between them. CDR3 residues: CASSFWAWGPNEQFF. The CDR3 DNA is TGTGCCAGCAGCTTTTGGGCTTGGGGGCCCAATGAGCAGTTCTTC.

This chain links TRBV5-8 with TRBJ1-2, with no clear D. The CDR3 has 14 residues. Germline V gene data show CDR1 as SGHTS and CDR2 as YDEGEE. The V gene lost 4 bases and the J gene lost 8 bases, with 18 bases spanning the gap. CDR3 bases: TGTGCCAGCAGCCCCCCGCGGGCCTCGGAGGGCTACACCTTC. Protein sequence: CASSPPRASEGYTF. Full variable domain (rest looked up from reference TRBV5-8 and TRBJ1-2): EAGVTQSPTHLIKTRGQQATLRCSPISGHTSVYWYQQALGLGLQFLLWYDEGEERNRGNFPPRFSGRQFPNYSSELNVNALELEDSALYLCASSPPRASEGYTFGSGTRLTVV.

In its sample, this clone was seen a few times. The rearrangement joins TRBV2 to TRBJ2-2; possibly TRBD1 for D (6 bases). CDR3 size: 12 residues. Germline CDR1 and CDR2: SNHLY and FYNNEI. V was trimmed by 6 bases and J by 7 bases, leaving 9 bases between them. The CDR3: CASRGALGELFF. The CDR3, as DNA: TGTGCCAGCAGGGGGGCCCTCGGGGAGCTGTTTTTT.

In DNA form, the CDR3 reads TGTGCCAGTAGTATAGGACAGCAAGAGACCCAGTACTTC. Its translation is CASSIGQQETQYF. The rearrangement links TRBV19 to TRBJ2-5, with D possibly being TRBD1 (5 bases). This CDR3 has 13 residues. V was clipped by 1 base and J by 2 bases, with 5 bases between them. CDR1 and CDR2 (germline): LNHDA, SQIVND (reference sequence).

This clone was picked up a small number of times. The CDR3 DNA sequence: TGCGCCAGCAGCCAAGTCGGGCAGTCCACTGAAGCTTTCTTT. It specifies CASSQVGQSTEAFF. The chain is built from TRBV4-1 and TRBJ1-1; D is ambiguous. This CDR3 has 14 amino acids. In germline, CDR1 is MGHRA, CDR2 YSYEKL. V gave up 1 base and J gave up 4 bases, with 10 bases separating them.

This clone was counted a single time. V is TRBV9 and J is TRBJ1-6; TRBD1 is a possible D gene (5 bases). The ends were cut back, 3 bases at V and 8 bases at J, with 15 bases in the middle. Germline V gene sequence: CDR1 SGDLS, CDR2 YYNGEE. This CDR3 spans 15 amino acids. CDR3 loop: CASSAEGKTHSPLHF. The CDR3 DNA is TGTGCCAGCAGCGCCGAGGGGAAGACTCATTCACCCCTCCACTTT. Together with reference TRBV9 and TRBJ1-6, the CDR3 gives the full variable domain: DSGVTQTPKHLITATGQRVTLRCSPRSGDLSVYWYQQSLDQGLQFLIQYYNGEERAKGNILERFSAQQFPDLHSELNLSSLELGDSALYFCASSAEGKTHSPLHFGNGTRLTVT.

On this clone itself: Other DNA variants within this sample encode the same CDR3. This chain links TRBV7-2 with TRBJ1-1; 8 bases line up with TRBD1. The CDR3 covers 14 residues. The germline CDR1 and CDR2 sequences are SGHTA and FQGNSA. J was trimmed by 1 base and V by 4 bases; bases with no gene match: 2. CDR3 DNA sequence: TGTGCCAGCAGCTCCGACAGGGGGAACACTGAAGCTTTCTTT. Protein product: CASSSDRGNTEAFF.

This chain connects TRBV19 to TRBJ1-2; tentative D call: TRBD1 (5 bases). The germline V gene encodes CDR1 LNHDA and CDR2 SQIVND (reference sequence). Trimming removed 0 bases at V and 3 bases at J, with 20 bases between. The CDR3 sequence is 18 residues long. CDR3 amino acids: CASSIDRDSTHRYYGYTF. DNA of the CDR3: TGTGCCAGTAGTATAGACCGCGACAGTACCCACCGATACTATGGCTACACCTTC.

The V call is TRBV7-2, the J call TRBJ1-1; no reliable D call. Per germline, CDR1 SGHTA and CDR2 FQGNSA. Trimming pared 0 bases from V and 4 bases from J, leaving 9 bases between. CDR3 size: 14 residues. CDR3 DNA sequence: TGTGCCAGCAGCTTAGCGAGGGAATCCACTGAAGCTTTCTTT. Its protein product is CASSLARESTEAFF.